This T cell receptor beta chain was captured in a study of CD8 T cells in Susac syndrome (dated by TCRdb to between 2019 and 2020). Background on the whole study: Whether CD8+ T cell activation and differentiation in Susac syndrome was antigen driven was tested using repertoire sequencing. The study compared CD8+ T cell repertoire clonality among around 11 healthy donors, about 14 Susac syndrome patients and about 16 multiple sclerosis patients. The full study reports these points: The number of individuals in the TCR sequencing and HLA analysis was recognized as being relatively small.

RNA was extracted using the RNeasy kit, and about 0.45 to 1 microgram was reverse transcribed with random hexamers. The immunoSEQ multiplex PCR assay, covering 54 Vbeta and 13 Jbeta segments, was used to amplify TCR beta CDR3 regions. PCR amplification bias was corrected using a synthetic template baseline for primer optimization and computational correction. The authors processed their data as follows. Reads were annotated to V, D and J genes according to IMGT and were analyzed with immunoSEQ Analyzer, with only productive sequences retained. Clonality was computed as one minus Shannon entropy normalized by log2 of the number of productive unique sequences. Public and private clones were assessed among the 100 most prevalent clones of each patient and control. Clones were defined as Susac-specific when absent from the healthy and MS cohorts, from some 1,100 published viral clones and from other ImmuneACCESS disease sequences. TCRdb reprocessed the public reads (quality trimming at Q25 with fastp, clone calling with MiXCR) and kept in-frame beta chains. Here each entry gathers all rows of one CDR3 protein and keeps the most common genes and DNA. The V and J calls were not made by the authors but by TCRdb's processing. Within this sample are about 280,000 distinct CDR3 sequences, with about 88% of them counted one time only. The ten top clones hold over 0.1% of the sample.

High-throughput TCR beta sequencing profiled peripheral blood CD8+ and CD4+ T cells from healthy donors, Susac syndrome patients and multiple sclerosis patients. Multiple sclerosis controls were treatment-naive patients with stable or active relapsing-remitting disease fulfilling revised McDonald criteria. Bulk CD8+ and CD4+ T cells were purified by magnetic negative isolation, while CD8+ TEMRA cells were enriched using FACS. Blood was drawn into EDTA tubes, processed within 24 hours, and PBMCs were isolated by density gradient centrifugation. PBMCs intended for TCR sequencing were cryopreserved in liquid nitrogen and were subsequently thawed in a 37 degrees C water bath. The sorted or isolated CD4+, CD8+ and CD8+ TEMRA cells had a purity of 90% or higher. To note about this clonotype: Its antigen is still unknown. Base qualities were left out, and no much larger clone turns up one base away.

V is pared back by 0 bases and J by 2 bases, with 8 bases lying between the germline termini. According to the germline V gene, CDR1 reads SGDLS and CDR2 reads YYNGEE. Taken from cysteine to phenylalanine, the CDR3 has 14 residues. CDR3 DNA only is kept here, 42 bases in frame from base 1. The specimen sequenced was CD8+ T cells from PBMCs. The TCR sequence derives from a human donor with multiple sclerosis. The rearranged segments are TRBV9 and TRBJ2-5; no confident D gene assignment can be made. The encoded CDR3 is CASSVDQTQETQYF. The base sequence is TGTGCCAGCAGCGTAGACCAAACTCAAGAGACCCAGTACTTC.